The 19 T cell receptor beta chains reported below all come from one sample, sequenced in a study of T cell changes during pregnancy in multiple sclerosis. The repertoire was sequenced with immunoSEQ multiplex PCR; TCRdb's copy has only in-frame clones and lacks some. This sample carries approximately 85,000 clones, more than 85% of them seen once, and the ten largest clones take 2.5% to 3%. The starting material was peripheral blood, obtained in the first trimester of pregnancy. The receptor set was obtained from a female donor with multiple sclerosis, enrolled in a pregnancy study.

The rearrangement joins TRBV5-1 to TRBJ1-2; possible D gene TRBD1, 6 bases. The CDR3 totals 11 residues. Trimming stripped 4 bases from V and 7 bases from J, with 8 bases between. The germline V gene has CDR1 SGHRS and CDR2 YFSETQ. CDR3 protein: CASSNRVGYTF. CDR3 bases: TGCGCCAGCAGCAACAGGGTTGGCTACACCTTC.

This chain uses TRBV9 with TRBJ2-1, with 12 nucleotides matching TRBD2. There are 18 residues in the CDR3. Per germline, CDR1 SGDLS and CDR2 YYNGEE. Trimming at V came to 0 bases and at J to 0 bases, leaving 4 bases not matched to a gene. The CDR3 DNA reads TGTGCCAGCAGCGTAGGACTAGCGGGAGAACACTCCTACAATGAGCAGTTCTTC. Translated: CASSVGLAGEHSYNEQFF.

The chain combines TRBV9 with TRBJ2-7; 7 bases line up with TRBD1. The CDR3 loop spans 12 amino acids. Trimming removed 3 bases from V and 3 bases from J; junction bases left unmatched: 0. Germline values: CDR1 SGDLS, CDR2 YYNGEE. The CDR3 loop is CASSGDSYEQYF. As DNA, the CDR3 is TGTGCCAGCAGCGGGGACAGCTACGAGCAGTACTTC.

The chain recombines TRBV19 with TRBJ1-6, with TRBD1 matching over 9 bases. Germline CDR1 reads LNHDA; CDR2 reads SQIVND (reference sequence). V was pared by 5 bases and J by 8 bases, with 19 bases of the junction left unmatched. This CDR3 has 19 amino acids. The CDR3 bases are TGTGCCAGTAGTCCCCGGGACAGGGTTATAGGCGTATGGGATTCACCCCTCCACTTT. Residues: CASSPRDRVIGVWDSPLHF. Using reference TRBV19 and TRBJ1-6 for the parts outside the CDR3, the full variable domain is DGGITQSPKYLFRKEGQNVTLSCEQNLNHDAMYWYRQDPGQGLRLIYYSQIVNDFQKGDIAEGYSVSREKKESFPLTVTSAQKNPTAFYLCASSPRDRVIGVWDSPLHFGNGTRLTVT.

The chain uses TRBV19 and TRBJ2-6; 8 bases fit TRBD1. The CDR3 runs to 17 residues. Germline CDR1 and CDR2: LNHDA and SQIVND (reference sequence). Losses at the gene ends were 5 bases for V and 1 base for J; bases not matched to a gene: 7. This CDR3 reads CASSLTGVGSGANVLTF. CDR3 DNA: TGTGCCAGTAGTTTGACAGGGGTCGGGTCTGGGGCCAACGTCCTGACTTTC.

The V call is TRBV5-8, the J call TRBJ2-3; 14 nucleotides line up with TRBD2. Looked up from germline, CDR1 is SGHTS and CDR2 is YDEGEE. After removal of 4 bases from V and 3 bases from J, the junction contained 4 bases not matched to a gene. The CDR3 runs 16 residues. The CDR3 bases are TGTGCCAGCAGCAAGGGACTAGCGGGAGATACAGATACGCAGTATTTT. Amino acid sequence: CASSKGLAGDTDTQYF.

The V and J genes are TRBV5-1 and TRBJ2-7; D not certain. CDR1 and CDR2 (germline): SGHRS, YFSETQ. V was cut by 0 bases and J by 1 base, with 11 bases left in between. There are 15 residues in the CDR3. The CDR3 is CASSLADPQSYEQYF. Here the CDR3 DNA reads TGCGCCAGCAGCTTGGCTGATCCACAATCCTACGAGCAGTACTTC. The variable domain in full, completed from reference TRBV5-1 and TRBJ2-7, reads KAGVTQTPRYLIKTRGQQVTLSCSPISGHRSVSWYQQTPGQGLQFLFEYFSETQRNKGNFPGRFSGRQFSNSRSEMNVSTLELGDSALYLCASSLADPQSYEQYFGPGTRLTVT.

The chain is built from TRBV27 and TRBJ1-1; 8 bases map to TRBD1. Germline CDR1 MNHEY, CDR2 SMNVEV (reference sequence). CDR3 length equals 15 residues. Trimming at V came to 4 bases and at J to 5 bases, leaving 9 bases not matched to a gene. In DNA, the CDR3 is TGTGCCAGCAGTTCGCTAGGACAGGGTGATACTGAAGCTTTCTTT. It codes for CASSSLGQGDTEAFF.

This chain joins TRBV30 and TRBJ1-1; D may be TRBD1 (6 bases). Between the trimmed V and J ends, which lost 5 bases and 0 bases, there was a span of 10 bases. The CDR3 sequence is 13 residues long. Germline CDR1 is GTSNPN and CDR2 is SVGIG (reference sequence). The CDR3 spells CAWDRDMNTEAFF. CDR3 bases: TGTGCCTGGGACCGGGACATGAACACTGAAGCTTTCTTT.

This clone was counted only a few times. J is TRBJ1-3 and V is TRBV15; D not resolved. Germline CDR1 and CDR2: LNHNV and YYDKDF (reference sequence). The ends were cut back, 0 bases at V and 2 bases at J, with 11 bases in the middle. The CDR3 contains 16 residues. The CDR3 loop is CATSREAPIPGNTIYF. CDR3 in DNA: TGTGCCACCAGCAGAGAGGCCCCGATCCCTGGAAACACCATATATTTT.

This sequence joins TRBV27 and TRBJ2-7, with D unresolved. This CDR3 spans 15 amino acids. V shed 2 bases and J shed 0 bases, with 11 bases lying between them. The germline CDR1 and CDR2 sequences are MNHEY and SMNVEV (reference sequence). The CDR3 region is CASSLTSISSYEQYF. In DNA form, the CDR3 reads TGTGCCAGCAGTTTAACCTCGATTAGCTCCTACGAGCAGTACTTC.

The V call is TRBV5-8, the J call TRBJ2-3; possibly TRBD2 for D (5 bases). This CDR3 comprises 16 residues. The V and J ends lost 3 bases and 1 base respectively, with 15 bases between them. Germline V gene sequence: CDR1 SGHTS, CDR2 YDEGEE. For the CDR3, the DNA is TGTGCCAGCAGCTCCGGGGTCGGCGTAGGCACAGATACGCAGTATTTT. It codes for CASSSGVGVGTDTQYF.

The V and J genes are TRBV9 and TRBJ2-7; 8 bases agree with TRBD2. CDR3 length: 16 amino acids. Looked up from germline, CDR1 is SGDLS and CDR2 is YYNGEE. The V segment lost 4 bases and the J segment 3 bases; nucleotides outside the gene matches: 12. In DNA form, the CDR3 reads TGTGCCAGCAGCCCGACCGCAGTAGCGGGGTACTACGAGCAGTACTTC. Translation: CASSPTAVAGYYEQYF.

The rearrangement uses TRBV6-6 and TRBJ1-2, with 9 bases fitting TRBD1. The V gene's germline CDR1 is MNHNY and CDR2 SVGAGI (reference sequence). V lost 7 bases, J lost 5 bases, and 14 bases stayed unmatched. The CDR3 covers 16 residues. CDR3 in amino acids: CASTQPPGQGHYGYTF. As DNA, the CDR3 is TGTGCCAGCACCCAACCCCCAGGACAGGGGCATTATGGCTACACCTTC.

This clone was found once. J is TRBJ2-2 and V is TRBV11-2, with TRBD2 matching 12 bases. Germline V gene data show CDR1 as SGHAT and CDR2 as FQNNGV. The CDR3 length is 15 residues. With V trimmed by 6 bases and J by 6 bases, 5 bases remained unmatched. CDR3 sequence reads: CASRRLAGVSGELFF. DNA of the CDR3: TGTGCCAGCAGAAGACTAGCGGGAGTTTCCGGGGAGCTGTTTTTT.

J is TRBJ2-5 and V is TRBV4-3; D unclear. Deletions cut 3 bases from V and 1 base from J, with 12 bases between. The length of the CDR3 is 15 residues. The germline V gene has CDR1 LGHNA and CDR2 YSLEER. DNA of the CDR3: TGCGCCAGCAGCCAGAGTTGGTCGTTCCAAGAGACCCAGTACTTC. Its translation is CASSQSWSFQETQYF.

The chain couples TRBV5-1 to TRBJ2-1, with 14 bases matching TRBD2. The germline CDR1 and CDR2 sequences are SGHRS and YFSETQ. Trimming at V came to 4 bases and at J to 0 bases, leaving 3 bases not matched to a gene. The CDR3 runs 17 residues. CDR3 in amino acids: CASSKGLAGDSYNEQFF. CDR3 bases: TGCGCCAGCAGCAAGGGACTAGCGGGAGACTCCTACAATGAGCAGTTCTTC. Using reference TRBV5-1 and TRBJ2-1 for the parts outside the CDR3, the full variable domain is KAGVTQTPRYLIKTRGQQVTLSCSPISGHRSVSWYQQTPGQGLQFLFEYFSETQRNKGNFPGRFSGRQFSNSRSEMNVSTLELGDSALYLCASSKGLAGDSYNEQFFGPGTRLTVL.

This chain links TRBV4-1 with TRBJ2-2, with TRBD2 matching 7 bases. Germline lookup yields CDR1 MGHRA and CDR2 YSYEKL. The CDR3 consists of 15 residues. Trimming took 6 bases from V and 2 from J; bases not matched to a gene: 6. CDR3 in amino acids: CASRLTSENTGELFF. CDR3 bases: TGCGCCAGCAGACTTACTAGCGAAAACACCGGGGAGCTGTTTTTT.

The V call is TRBV6-1, the J call TRBJ2-1; 10 bases agree with TRBD1. The V and J ends lost 11 bases and 4 bases, in that order; junction bases with no gene match: 5. The CDR3 is made up of 13 amino acids. CDR1 MNHNS and CDR2 SASEGT come from the germline V gene. The DNA for the CDR3 is TGTGCCGGGGGACAGGGGCCTTACAATGAGCAGTTCTTC. It encodes CAGGQGPYNEQFF.